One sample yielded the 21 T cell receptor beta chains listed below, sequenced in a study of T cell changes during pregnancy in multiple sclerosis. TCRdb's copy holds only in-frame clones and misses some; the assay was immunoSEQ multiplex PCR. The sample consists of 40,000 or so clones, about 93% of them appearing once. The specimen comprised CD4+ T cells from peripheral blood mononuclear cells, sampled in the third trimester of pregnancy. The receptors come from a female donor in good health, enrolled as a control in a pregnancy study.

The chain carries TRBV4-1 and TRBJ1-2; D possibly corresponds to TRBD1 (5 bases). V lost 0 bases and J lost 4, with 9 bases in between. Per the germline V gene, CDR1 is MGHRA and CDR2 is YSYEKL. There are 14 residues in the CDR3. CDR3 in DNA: TGCGCCAGCAGCCAAGACAGGGCGGCCTATGGCTACACCTTC. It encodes CASSQDRAAYGYTF.

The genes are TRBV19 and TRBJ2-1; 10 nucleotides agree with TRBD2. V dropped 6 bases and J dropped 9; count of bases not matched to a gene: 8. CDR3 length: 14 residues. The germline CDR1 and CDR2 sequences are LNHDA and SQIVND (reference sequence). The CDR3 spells CASREREGLGEQFF. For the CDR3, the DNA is TGTGCCAGTAGGGAGCGGGAGGGGCTTGGTGAGCAGTTCTTC.

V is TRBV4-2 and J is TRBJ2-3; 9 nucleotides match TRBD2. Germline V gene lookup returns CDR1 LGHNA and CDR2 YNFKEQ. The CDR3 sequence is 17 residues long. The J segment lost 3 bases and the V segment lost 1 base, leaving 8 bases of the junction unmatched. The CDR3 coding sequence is TGTGCCAGCAGCCAAGGGCGTGCGGGGGGGCTTACAGATACGCAGTATTTT. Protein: CASSQGRAGGLTDTQYF.

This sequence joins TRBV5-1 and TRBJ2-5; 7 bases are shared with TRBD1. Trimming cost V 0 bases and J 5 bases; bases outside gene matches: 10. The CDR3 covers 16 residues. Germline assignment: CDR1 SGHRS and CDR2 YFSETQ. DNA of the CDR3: TGCGCCAGCAGCTTGGCGACAGGGTTCCTGGGGGAGACCCAGTACTTC. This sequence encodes CASSLATGFLGETQYF.

This chain's CDR3 is CASSLLGQGSGEQYF. Written as DNA, the CDR3 is TGTGCCAGCAGTTTATTGGGACAGGGGTCGGGTGAGCAGTACTTC. The chain has TRBV27 and TRBJ2-7; 10 positions match TRBD1. The V and J ends lost 1 base and 7 bases, in that order; junction bases with no gene match: 7. The V gene's germline CDR1 is MNHEY and CDR2 SMNVEV (reference sequence). This CDR3 contains 15 residues.

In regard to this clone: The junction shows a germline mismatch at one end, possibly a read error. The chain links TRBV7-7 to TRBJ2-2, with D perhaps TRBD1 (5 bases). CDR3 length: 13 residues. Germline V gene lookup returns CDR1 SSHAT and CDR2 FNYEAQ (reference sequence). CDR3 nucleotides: TGTGCTAGCAGAGGCAGGGTGCCCGGGGAGCTGTTTTTT. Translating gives CASRGRVPGELFF.

CDR3 DNA: TGTGCCAGCAGCTTAGGCGGCGGATACGAGCAGTACTTC. This gives the protein CASSLGGGYEQYF. The rearrangement joins TRBV7-2 to TRBJ2-7; no clear D. This CDR3 is built from 13 residues. Deletions cut 1 base from V and 4 bases from J, with 8 bases between. The V gene's germline CDR1 is SGHTA and CDR2 FQGNSA. Full variable domain (remainder filled in from reference TRBV7-2 and TRBJ2-7): GAGVSQSPSNKVTEKGKDVELRCDPISGHTALYWYRQSLGQGLEFLIYFQGNSAPDKSGLPSDRFSAERTGGSVSTLTIQRTQQEDSAVYLCASSLGGGYEQYFGPGTRLTVT.

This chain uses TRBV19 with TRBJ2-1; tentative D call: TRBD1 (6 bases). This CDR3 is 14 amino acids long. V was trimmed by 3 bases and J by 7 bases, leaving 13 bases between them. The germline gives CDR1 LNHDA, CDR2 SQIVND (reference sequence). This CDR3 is CASSIRQGTNEQFF. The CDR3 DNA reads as TGTGCCAGTAGTATCAGGCAGGGGACAAATGAGCAGTTCTTC.

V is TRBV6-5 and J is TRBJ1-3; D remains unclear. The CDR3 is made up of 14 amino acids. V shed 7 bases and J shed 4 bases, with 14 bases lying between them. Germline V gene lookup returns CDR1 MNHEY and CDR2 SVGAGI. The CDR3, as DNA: TGTGCCAGCATCATAACTGCCTCGGGAAACACCATATATTTT. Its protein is CASIITASGNTIYF.

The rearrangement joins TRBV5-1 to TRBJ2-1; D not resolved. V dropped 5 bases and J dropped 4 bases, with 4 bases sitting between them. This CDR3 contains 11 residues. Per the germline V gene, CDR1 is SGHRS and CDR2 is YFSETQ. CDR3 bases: TGCGCCAGCAGATTATACAATGAGCAGTTCTTC. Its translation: CASRLYNEQFF.

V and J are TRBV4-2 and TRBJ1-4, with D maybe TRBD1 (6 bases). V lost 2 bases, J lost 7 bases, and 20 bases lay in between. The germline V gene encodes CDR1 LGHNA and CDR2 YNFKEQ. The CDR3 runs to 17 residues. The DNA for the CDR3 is TGTGCCAGCAGCCAAAGGGGGACGGGCCAACTAGGTGAAAAACTGTTTTTT. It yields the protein CASSQRGTGQLGEKLFF.

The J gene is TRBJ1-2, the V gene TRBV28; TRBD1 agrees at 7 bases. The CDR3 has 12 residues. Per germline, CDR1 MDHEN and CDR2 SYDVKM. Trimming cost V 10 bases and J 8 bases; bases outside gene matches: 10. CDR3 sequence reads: CATKTGTWGYTF. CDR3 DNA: TGTGCCACCAAGACAGGGACGTGGGGCTACACCTTC.

DNA for the CDR3: TGTGCCAGCAGTTATAGGGGGACGTTTGAGGGACTGTTTTTT. It translates to CASSYRGTFEGLFF. V and J are TRBV25-1 and TRBJ1-4; D is perhaps TRBD1 (6 bases). The ends were cut back, 5 bases at V and 13 bases at J, with 20 bases in the middle. The length of the CDR3 is 14 residues. Germline lookup yields CDR1 MGHDK and CDR2 SYGVNS.

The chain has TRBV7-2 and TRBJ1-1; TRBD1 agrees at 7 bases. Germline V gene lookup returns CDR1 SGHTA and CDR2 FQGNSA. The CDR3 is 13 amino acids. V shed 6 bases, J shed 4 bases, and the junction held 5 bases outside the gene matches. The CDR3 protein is CASSRQGGTEAFF. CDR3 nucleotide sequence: TGTGCCAGCAGTCGACAGGGCGGCACTGAAGCTTTCTTT.

The CDR3 coding sequence is TGTGCCAGCAGTTTGGGGACAGGGGGGGGGACCCAGTACTTC. Residues: CASSLGTGGGTQYF. The chain has TRBV27 and TRBJ2-5, with 11 nucleotides matching TRBD1. CDR3 length: 14 amino acids. Per the germline V gene, CDR1 is MNHEY and CDR2 is SMNVEV (reference sequence). The trim removed 3 bases at V and 7 bases at J, leaving 4 bases unmatched.

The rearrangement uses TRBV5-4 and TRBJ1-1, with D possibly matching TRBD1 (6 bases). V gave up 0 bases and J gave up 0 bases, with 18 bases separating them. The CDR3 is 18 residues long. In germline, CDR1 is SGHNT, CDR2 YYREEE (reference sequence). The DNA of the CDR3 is TGTGCCAGCAGCTTGGGGGGTACAGGGAGCAGAATGAACACTGAAGCTTTCTTT. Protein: CASSLGGTGSRMNTEAFF. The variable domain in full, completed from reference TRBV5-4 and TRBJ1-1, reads ETGVTQSPTHLIKTRGQQVTLRCSSQSGHNTVSWYQQALGQGPQFIFQYYREEENGRGNFPPRFSGLQFPNYSSELNVNALELDDSALYLCASSLGGTGSRMNTEAFFGQGTRLTVV.

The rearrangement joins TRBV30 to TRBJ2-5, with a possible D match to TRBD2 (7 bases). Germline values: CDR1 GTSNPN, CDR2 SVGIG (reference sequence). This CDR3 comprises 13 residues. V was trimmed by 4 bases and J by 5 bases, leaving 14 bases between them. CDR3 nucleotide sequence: TGTGCCTGGACGAGAGGGGGAGGGGAGACCCAGTACTTC. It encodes CAWTRGGGETQYF.

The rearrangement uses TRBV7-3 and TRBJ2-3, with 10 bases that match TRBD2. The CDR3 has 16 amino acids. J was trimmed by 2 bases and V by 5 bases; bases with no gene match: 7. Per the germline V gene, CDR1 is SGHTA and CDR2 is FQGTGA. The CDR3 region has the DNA TGTGCCAGCAGCCCAAGGACTAGCGGACCCACAGATACGCAGTATTTT. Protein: CASSPRTSGPTDTQYF.

The CDR3 nucleotides are TGTGCCAGTGCAAAGGACAGGGGCTATGGCTACACCTTC. This codes for CASAKDRGYGYTF. V is TRBV19 and J is TRBJ1-2, with 9 nucleotides matching TRBD1. Trimming removed 8 bases from V and 4 bases from J; junction bases left unmatched: 5. CDR3 length: 13 amino acids. Germline-derived CDR1 and CDR2 are LNHDA and SQIVND (reference sequence).

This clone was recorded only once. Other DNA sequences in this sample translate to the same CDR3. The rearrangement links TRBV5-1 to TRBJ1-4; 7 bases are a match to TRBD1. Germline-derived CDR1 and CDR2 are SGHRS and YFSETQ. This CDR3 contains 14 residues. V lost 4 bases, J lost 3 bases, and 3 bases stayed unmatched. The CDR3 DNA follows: TGCGCCAGCAGCCTGGGACAGCCTAATGAAAAACTGTTTTTT. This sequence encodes CASSLGQPNEKLFF.

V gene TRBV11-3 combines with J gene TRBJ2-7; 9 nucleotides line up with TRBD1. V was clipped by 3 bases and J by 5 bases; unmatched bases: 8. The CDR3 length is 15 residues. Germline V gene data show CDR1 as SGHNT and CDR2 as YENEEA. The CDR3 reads CASSFSGTGHDEQYF. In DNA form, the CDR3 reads TGTGCCAGCAGCTTTTCCGGGACAGGGCATGACGAGCAGTACTTC. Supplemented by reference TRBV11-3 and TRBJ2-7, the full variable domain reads EAGVVQSPRYKIIEKKQPVAFWCNPISGHNTLYWYLQNLGQGPELLIRYENEEAVDDSQLPKDRFSAERLKGVDSTLKIQPAELGDSAVYLCASSFSGTGHDEQYFGPGTRLTVT.